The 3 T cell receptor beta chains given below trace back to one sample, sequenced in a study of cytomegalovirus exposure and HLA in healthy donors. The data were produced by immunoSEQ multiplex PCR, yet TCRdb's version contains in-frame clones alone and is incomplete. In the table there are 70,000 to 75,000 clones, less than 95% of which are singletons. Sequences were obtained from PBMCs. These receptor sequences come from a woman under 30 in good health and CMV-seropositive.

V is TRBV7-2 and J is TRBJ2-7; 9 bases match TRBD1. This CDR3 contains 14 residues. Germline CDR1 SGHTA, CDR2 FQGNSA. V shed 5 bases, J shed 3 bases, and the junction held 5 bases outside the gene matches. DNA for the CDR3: TGTGCCAGCAGCGCCGGGACAGGGTTCTACGAGCAGTACTTC. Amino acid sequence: CASSAGTGFYEQYF.

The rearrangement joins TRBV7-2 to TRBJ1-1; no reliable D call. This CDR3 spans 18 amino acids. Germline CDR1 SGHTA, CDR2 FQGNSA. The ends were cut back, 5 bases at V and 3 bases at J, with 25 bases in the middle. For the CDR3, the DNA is TGTGCCAGCAGCCCATTAGCCACCGAGAAGCCAGACGACACTGAAGCTTTCTTT. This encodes CASSPLATEKPDDTEAFF.

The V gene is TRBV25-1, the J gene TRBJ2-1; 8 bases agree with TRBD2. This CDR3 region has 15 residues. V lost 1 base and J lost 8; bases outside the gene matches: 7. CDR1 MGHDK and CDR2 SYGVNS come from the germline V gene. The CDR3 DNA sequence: TGTGCCAGCAGTGAATCCAGCGGGAGAGTGGATGAGCAGTTCTTC. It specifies CASSESSGRVDEQFF.